This T cell receptor beta chain was identified during a study of monozygotic twins with cystic fibrosis. General study points: Nucleotide-identical clonotype sharing was significantly higher within monozygotic CF twin pairs than between unrelated CF individuals. No link emerged between shared CDR3 counts and age, concordance or severity.

This clone was counted a few times. Its antigen is still unknown. This CDR3 comprises 13 residues. Trimming took 11 bases from V and 3 from J, leaving 16 bases between them. CDR1 is MNHEY, CDR2 SVGAGI, per germline. TCRdb's table, derived via immunoSEQ multiplex PCR, lists solely in-frame clones and lacks some. The repertoire holds 34,000 or so clones, with 85% to 95% as singletons. This chain links TRBV6-5 with TRBJ1-2; D is ambiguous. The TCR sequence derives from a boy younger than 10 with cystic fibrosis. The sample taken for sequencing was blood. This CDR3 reads CASVAAGDYGYTF. In nucleotides, the CDR3 is TGTGCCTCAGTTGCGGCAGGAGACTATGGCTACACCTTC.